In its sample, the clone carrying this TCR beta chain was seen a few times. Researchers generated TCR beta cDNA from approximately 500 ng of total RNA, relying on a constant-region primer. Slightly modified ARM-PCR with three nested multiplex PCR rounds yielded TCR beta libraries. TCRdb ran MiXCR on the multiplex PCR reads and lists one entry per CDR3 protein. The sample lists 50,000 to 70,000 distinct CDR3 sequences, 60% to 85% occurring once. This record belongs to a study of tumor-infiltrating lymphocytes in primary liver carcinoma. Co-extraction of both nucleic acids (RNA and DNA) used roughly 18-32 mg of unsorted bulk tissue. Sequenced input: liver tumor tissue from sampling region 2. The sample's subset: tumor region T2, inferior pole. This clonotype originated in a man aged 35 to 55 with primary liver carcinoma and hepatitis B virus infection.

CDR3 amino acids: CASSLGGKLFF. In DNA, the CDR3 is TGTGCCAGCAGTTTGGGGGGAAAACTGTTTTTT. The chain uses TRBV6-6 and TRBJ1-4, with D maybe TRBD1 (5 bases). V dropped 4 bases and J dropped 10 bases, with 7 bases sitting between them. The germline V gene encodes CDR1 MNHNY and CDR2 SVGAGI (reference sequence). The length of the CDR3 is 11 residues.